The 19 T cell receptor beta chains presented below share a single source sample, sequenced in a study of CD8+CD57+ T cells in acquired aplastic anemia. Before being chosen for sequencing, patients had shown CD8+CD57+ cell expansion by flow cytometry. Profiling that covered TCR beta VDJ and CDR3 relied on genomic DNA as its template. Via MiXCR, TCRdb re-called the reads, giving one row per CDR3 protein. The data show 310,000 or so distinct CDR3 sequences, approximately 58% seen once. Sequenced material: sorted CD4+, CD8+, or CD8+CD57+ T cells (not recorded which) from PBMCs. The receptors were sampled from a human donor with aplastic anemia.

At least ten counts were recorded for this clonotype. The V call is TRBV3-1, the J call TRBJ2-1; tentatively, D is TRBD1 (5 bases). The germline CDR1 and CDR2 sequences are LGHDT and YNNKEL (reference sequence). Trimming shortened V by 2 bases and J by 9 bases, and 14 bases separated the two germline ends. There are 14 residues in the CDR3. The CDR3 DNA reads TGTGCCAGCAGCCAACCAGACGACAGAAGTGAGCAGTTCTTC. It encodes CASSQPDDRSEQFF.

CDR3 DNA: TGCAGCCTCAGGGAGGGGAGTGACACTGAAGCTTTCTTT. As protein: CSLREGSDTEAFF. The chain couples TRBV29-1 to TRBJ1-1, with D possibly being TRBD1 (5 bases). The length of the CDR3 is 13 residues. The germline V gene encodes CDR1 SQVTM and CDR2 ANQGSEA. V was clipped by 8 bases and J by 3 bases, with 16 bases between them.

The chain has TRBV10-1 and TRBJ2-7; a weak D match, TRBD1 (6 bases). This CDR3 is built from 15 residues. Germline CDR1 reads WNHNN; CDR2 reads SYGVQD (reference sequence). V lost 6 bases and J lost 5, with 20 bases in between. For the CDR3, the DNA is TGCGCCAGCAGCCCCTTTTCGTATGGGGGCCACGAGCAGTACTTC. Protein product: CASSPFSYGGHEQYF.

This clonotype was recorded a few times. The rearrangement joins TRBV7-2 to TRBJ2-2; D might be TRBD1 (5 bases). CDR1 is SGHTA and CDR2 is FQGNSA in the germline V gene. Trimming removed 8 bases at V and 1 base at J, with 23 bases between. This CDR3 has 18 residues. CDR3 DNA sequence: TGTGCCAGCTCACCAATCAGGGTATCCTTTCAGAACACCGGGGAGCTGTTTTTT. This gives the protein CASSPIRVSFQNTGELFF.

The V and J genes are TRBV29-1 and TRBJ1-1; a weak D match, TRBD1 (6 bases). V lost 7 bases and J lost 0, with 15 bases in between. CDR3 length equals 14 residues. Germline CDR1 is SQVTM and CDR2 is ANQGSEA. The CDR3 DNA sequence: TGCAGCGGTCGATGGGAGGGGGTGAACACTGAAGCTTTCTTT. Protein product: CSGRWEGVNTEAFF. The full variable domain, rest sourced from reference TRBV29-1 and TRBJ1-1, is SAVISQKPSRDICQRGTSLTIQCQVDSQVTMMFWYRQQPGQSLTLIATANQGSEATYESGFVIDKFPISRPNLTFSTLTVSNMSPEDSSIYLCSGRWEGVNTEAFFGQGTRLTVV.

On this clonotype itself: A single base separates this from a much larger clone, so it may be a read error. CDR3 DNA: TGTGCCAGCAGTGGGGCAGGGGTGAGCGACGAGCAGTACTTC. Translation: CASSGAGVSDEQYF. The chain employs TRBV6-5 and TRBJ2-7, with D possibly matching TRBD1 (6 bases). V was trimmed by 5 bases and J by 5 bases, leaving 16 bases between them. The germline V gene encodes CDR1 MNHEY and CDR2 SVGAGI. The CDR3 has 14 amino acids.

The CDR3 sequence is CASSLEGEAAYEQYF. CDR3 in DNA: TGTGCCAGCAGCTTAGAGGGAGAGGCAGCCTACGAGCAGTACTTC. The gene calls are TRBV7-4 and TRBJ2-7; D is perhaps TRBD2 (5 bases). Trimming cost V 1 base and J 2 bases, with 12 bases left between them. Per germline, CDR1 SGHVT and CDR2 SQSDAQ. The CDR3 consists of 15 residues.

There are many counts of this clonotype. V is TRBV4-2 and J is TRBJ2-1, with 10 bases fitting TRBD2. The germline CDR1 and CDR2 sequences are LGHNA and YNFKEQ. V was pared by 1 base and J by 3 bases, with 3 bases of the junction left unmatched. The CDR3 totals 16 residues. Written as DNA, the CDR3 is TGTGCCAGCAGCCAAGGGTGGACTAGCGGCTACAATGAGCAGTTCTTC. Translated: CASSQGWTSGYNEQFF.

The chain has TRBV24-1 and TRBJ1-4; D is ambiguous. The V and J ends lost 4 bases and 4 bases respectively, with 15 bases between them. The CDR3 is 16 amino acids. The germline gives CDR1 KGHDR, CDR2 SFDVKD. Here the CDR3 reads CATSDASGANNEKLFF. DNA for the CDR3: TGTGCCACCAGTGACGCGTCAGGAGCCAATAATGAAAAACTGTTTTTT.

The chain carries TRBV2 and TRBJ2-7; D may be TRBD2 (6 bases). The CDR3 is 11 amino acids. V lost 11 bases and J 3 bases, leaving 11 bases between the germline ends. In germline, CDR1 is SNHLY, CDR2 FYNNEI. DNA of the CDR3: TGTGCCGCCTCGGGGGTCTACGAGCAGTACTTC. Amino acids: CAASGVYEQYF.

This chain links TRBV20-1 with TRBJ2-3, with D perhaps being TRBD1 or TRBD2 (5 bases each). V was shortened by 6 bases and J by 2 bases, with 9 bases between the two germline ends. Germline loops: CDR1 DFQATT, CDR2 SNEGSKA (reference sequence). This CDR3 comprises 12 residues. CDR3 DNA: TGCAGTGCACGGGACCCCACAGATACGCAGTATTTT. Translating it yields CSARDPTDTQYF.

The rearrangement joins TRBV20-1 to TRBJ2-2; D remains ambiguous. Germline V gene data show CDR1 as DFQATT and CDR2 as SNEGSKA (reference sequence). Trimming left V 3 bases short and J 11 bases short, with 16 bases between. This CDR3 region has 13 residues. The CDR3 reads CSASKGGPGELFF. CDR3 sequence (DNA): TGCAGTGCTAGTAAGGGCGGACCGGGCGAGCTGTTTTTT.

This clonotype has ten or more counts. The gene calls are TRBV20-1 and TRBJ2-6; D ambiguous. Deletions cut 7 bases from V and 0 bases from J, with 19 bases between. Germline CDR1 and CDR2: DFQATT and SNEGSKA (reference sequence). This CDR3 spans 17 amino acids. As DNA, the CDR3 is TGCAGTGAGGGCCTTAATGAAAACTTCTCTGGGGCCAACGTCCTGACTTTC. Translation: CSEGLNENFSGANVLTF.

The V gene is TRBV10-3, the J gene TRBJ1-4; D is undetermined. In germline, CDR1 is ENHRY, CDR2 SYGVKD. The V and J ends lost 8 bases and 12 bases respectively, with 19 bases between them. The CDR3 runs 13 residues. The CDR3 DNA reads TGTGCCATCGGGGTCAGAAATGGTGGGGAACTGTTTTTT. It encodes CAIGVRNGGELFF.

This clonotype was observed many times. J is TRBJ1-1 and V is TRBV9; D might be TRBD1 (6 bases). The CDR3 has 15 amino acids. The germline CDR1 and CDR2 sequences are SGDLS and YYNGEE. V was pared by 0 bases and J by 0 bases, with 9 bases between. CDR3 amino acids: CASSVGGLMNTEAFF. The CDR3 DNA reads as TGTGCCAGCAGCGTAGGGGGGCTAATGAACACTGAAGCTTTCTTT.

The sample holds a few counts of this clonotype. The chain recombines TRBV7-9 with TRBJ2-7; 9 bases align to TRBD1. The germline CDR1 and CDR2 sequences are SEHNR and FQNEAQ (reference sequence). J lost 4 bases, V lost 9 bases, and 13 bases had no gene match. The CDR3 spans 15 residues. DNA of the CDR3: TGTGCCAGTGGGCGCCCGACAGGGGGGGCATACGAGCAGTACTTC. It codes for CASGRPTGGAYEQYF. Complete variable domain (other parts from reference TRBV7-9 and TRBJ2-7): DTGVSQNPRHKITKRGQNVTFRCDPISEHNRLYWYRQTLGQGPEFLTYFQNEAQLEKSRLLSDRFSAERPKGSFSTLEIQRTEQGDSAMYLCASGRPTGGAYEQYFGPGTRLTVT.

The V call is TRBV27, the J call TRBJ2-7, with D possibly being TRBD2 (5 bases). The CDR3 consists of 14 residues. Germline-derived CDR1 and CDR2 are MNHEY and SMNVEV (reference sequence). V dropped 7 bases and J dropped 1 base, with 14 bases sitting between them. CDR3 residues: CASTMRANSYEQYF. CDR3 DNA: TGTGCCAGCACCATGCGGGCCAATTCCTACGAGCAGTACTTC.

The CDR3 loop is CATSIGQSTEAFF. The CDR3, as DNA: TGTGCCACCTCGATCGGACAGTCCACTGAAGCTTTCTTT. The chain carries TRBV2 and TRBJ1-1, with TRBD1 as a possible D gene (6 bases). The germline gives CDR1 SNHLY, CDR2 FYNNEI. Deletions cut 10 bases from V and 4 bases from J, with 16 bases between. The CDR3 consists of 13 residues.

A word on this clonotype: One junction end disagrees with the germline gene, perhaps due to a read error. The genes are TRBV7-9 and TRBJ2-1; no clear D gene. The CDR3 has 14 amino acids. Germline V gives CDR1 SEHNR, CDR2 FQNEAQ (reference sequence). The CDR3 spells CASSLASTYDEQFF. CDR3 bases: TGTGCCAGCAGCTTAGCTTCCACCTACGATGAGCAGTTCTTC.